The source of this T cell receptor (beta chain) is a study of T cells in Graves' hyperthyroidism and ophthalmopathy. Findings and caveats of the study: For ophthalmopathy, model prediction preceded onset by a median approximately 6 months. Patients with ophthalmopathy were separated from those with stable hyperthyroidism by a 13 V-J model.

Those patients with uncontrolled infection, other autoimmune disease, pregnancy or lactation were excluded. Clinical symptoms, serum thyroxine, TRAb, thyroid ultrasound and orbital computed tomography informed diagnoses. This clonotype occurred many times. What it recognizes is unknown. Trimming shortened V by 0 bases and J by 3 bases, and 6 bases separated the two germline ends. The CDR3 length is 13 residues. Per the germline V gene, CDR1 is LNHNV and CDR2 is YYDKDF (reference sequence). TCR beta CDR3 regions were amplified from RNA transcripts. A first-round RT-PCR of the TCR CDR3 used the HTBI primer set. One entry per CDR3 protein, called by TCRdb with MiXCR from the multiplex PCR reads. Of under 400,000 distinct CDR3 sequences in the sample, approximately 22% were seen once.

The rearrangement joins TRBV15 to TRBJ2-7, with no clear D. The TCR comes from a woman aged 50 to 60 with Graves' hyperthyroidism. Sequencing input: blood. The CDR3, as DNA: TGTGCCACCAGCAGAGATACAGTCTACGAGCAGTACTTC. Its protein is CATSRDTVYEQYF.